This T cell receptor beta chain was retrieved from a study of T-cell memory formation after mild COVID-19 (dated by TCRdb to about 2021). With regard to the full study: TCR sequence clusters from the two donors were found to be largely donor specific. In two donors, T-cell clones that expanded and contracted after mild COVID-19 were followed by sequencing TCRalpha and TCRbeta repertoires longitudinally. The cohort comprised two young, previously healthy adult volunteers, one female and one male. Broader findings and caveats from the paper: Some responding clones were detected in pre-infection memory, which suggested that pre-existing cross-reactive memory T cells had joined the SARS-CoV-2 response. From day 15 to 85, contracting clones showed balanced CD4/CD8 phenotypes, whereas a second wave of clones that expanded from day 15 to 37 leaned towards CD4+. Only a couple of mild cases were covered in the study, and larger cohorts including severe cases with pre-infection samples were considered necessary. Contracting CD4+ clones were located mainly in the CM and EM memory subsets, whereas CD8+ clones were found to be enriched in EMRA. Whether the second-wave clones peaking on day 37 were SARS-CoV-2 specific was not confirmed.

Ficoll-Paque density gradient centrifugation was the method used to isolate PBMCs. V was cut back by 2 bases and J by 6 bases, leaving a gap of 13 bases between them. Inclusive of the bounding cysteine and phenylalanine, the CDR3 is 14 residues long. Only the CDR3 DNA is retained, 42 bases long and in frame from the first base. The data were produced on an Illumina NovaSeq 6000. Using 5'RACE with constant-segment primers, TCRalpha and TCRbeta cDNA libraries were constructed, with sample barcodes and unique molecular identifiers added in the process. Trizol reagent was used to extract RNA from every sample. Library amplification was performed in two PCR steps, and a second sample barcode and Illumina TruSeq adapters were introduced in the second step. Libraries were sequenced on an Illumina NovaSeq with 2 x 150 bp paired-end reads. Concerning the study's data processing: The reads were demultiplexed and collapsed into UMI-guided consensus sequences using migec v1.2.7. Using mixcr v2.1.11, the UMI consensuses were aligned to TRA and TRB V and J templates and assembled into clonotypes. A clonotype was counted as expanded or contracted only if both edgeR and NoisET called the change significant, with noise models trained on biological replicates. edgeR calls used a false discovery rate-adjusted p below 0.01 and a log2 fold-change threshold of 1. As an exploratory analysis of dynamics, PCA with hierarchical clustering was applied to max-normalized trajectories of the 1000 most abundant clonotypes. Separately sequenced CD4+ and CD8+ repertoires were used to assign the CD4 or CD8 phenotype of responding clones. TCRdb cleaned the public reads at Q25 with fastp, built clones with MiXCR and kept in-frame beta chains. Each CDR3 protein appears once, grouped with its most common genes and DNA. The V and J calls here are based on TCRdb, not the publication. The sample profile shows about 240,000 distinct CDR3 sequences; 9.4% of them were found once. The leading ten clones occupy around 23% of the sample.

With regard to this clonotype: Its antigen has not been determined. There are no base qualities to consult, and no much larger clone falls within one base.

This TCR was recovered from a man aged 18 to 30 who had mild COVID-19 (a few samples of this study predate the infection). The sample titles of this study are shuffled in the database, so cell type and time point are left out; the donor was told from shared clones. Specimen: PBMCs or a T cell subset sorted from them (not recorded which). The chain is encoded by TRBV12-3 or TRBV12-4 joined to TRBJ1-2, with a weak D call of TRBD1 (5 bases match). The nucleotides read TGTGCCAGCAGTTTAAGTAACCGGGGGGATGGCTACACCTTC. Its translation is CASSLSNRGDGYTF.